The clone carrying this T cell receptor (beta chain) was observed a handful of times. Its antigen remains unknown. Individually, cDNA molecules had unique molecular identifiers attached to them. TCRdb called the 5' RACE reads again in MiXCR, with one record for every CDR3 protein. The data show about 72,000 distinct CDR3 sequences, about a tenth seen once. This entry is derived from a study of early T cells in non-severe SARS-CoV-2 infection. Study at large: Bulk RNA from unsorted whole blood was sequenced; chains were unpaired. Whole-study findings and limits: Private and CD4 specificities were missed by VDJdb matching, which favored anti-spike CD8 responses.

Trimming left V 5 bases short and J 1 base short, with 14 bases between. Germline V lookup: CDR1 SQVTM, CDR2 ANQGSEA. The CDR3 spans 14 residues. The chain employs TRBV29-1 and TRBJ1-1; no firm D call. This clonotype originated in an adult who was a healthcare worker with PCR-confirmed SARS-CoV-2 infection or an uninfected control (not recorded which). The source was whole blood, collected at baseline. The CDR3 sequence is CSVLTSRSNTEAFF. The DNA of the CDR3 is TGCAGCGTTCTTACCTCCAGATCGAACACTGAAGCTTTCTTT.